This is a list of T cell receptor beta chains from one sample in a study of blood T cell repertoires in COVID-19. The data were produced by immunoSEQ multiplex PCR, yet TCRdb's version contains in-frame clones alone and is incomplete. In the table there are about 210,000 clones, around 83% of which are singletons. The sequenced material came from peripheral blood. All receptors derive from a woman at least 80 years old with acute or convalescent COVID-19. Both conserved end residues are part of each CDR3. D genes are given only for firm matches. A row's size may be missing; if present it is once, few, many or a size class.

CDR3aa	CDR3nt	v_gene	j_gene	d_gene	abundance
CASSLGTGIYNEQFF	TGCGCCAGCAGCTTAGGGACAGGGATTTACAATGAGCAGTTCTTC	TRBV10-1	TRBJ2-1	TRBD1	NA
CASSPSEGRTTGELFF	TGTGCCAGCAGCCCCTCGGAAGGGAGAACAACCGGGGAGCTGTTTTTT	TRBV9	TRBJ2-2	NA	NA
CASSVQDRWNTEAFF	TGCGCCAGCAGCGTTCAAGACAGATGGAACACTGAAGCTTTCTTT	TRBV5-1	TRBJ1-1	NA	NA
CASSAQNGRVGETQYF	TGTGCCAGCAGCGCCCAAAACGGCAGGGTGGGGGAGACCCAGTACTTC	TRBV9	TRBJ2-5	NA	NA
CASSREDRPNTEAFF	TGTGCCAGCAGCCGAGAGGACAGACCTAACACTGAAGCTTTCTTT	TRBV3-1/TRBV3-2	TRBJ1-1	NA	NA
CASSLVHQETQYF	TGCGCCAGCAGCTTGGTTCATCAAGAGACCCAGTACTTC	TRBV5-1	TRBJ2-5	NA	NA
CASSQGGRGGADTQYF	TGTGCCAGCAGCCAAGGAGGTCGGGGGGGGGCAGATACGCAGTATTTT	TRBV4-2	TRBJ2-3	TRBD2	once
CASSGDYQTGPYGYTF	TGTGCCAGCAGTGGTGACTATCAGACAGGCCCCTATGGCTACACCTTC	TRBV6-1	TRBJ1-2	NA	NA
CASSPRTGGEETQYF	TGTGCCAGCTCCCCTCGGACGGGAGGGGAAGAGACCCAGTACTTC	TRBV18	TRBJ2-5	TRBD2	NA
CASSSRRDNEQFF	TGTGCCAGCAGCTCCCGCAGGGACAATGAGCAGTTCTTC	TRBV11-3	TRBJ2-1	NA	NA
CASSRGEADTQYF	TGTGCCAGCTCACGGGGGGAGGCAGATACGCAGTATTTT	TRBV18	TRBJ2-3	NA	NA
CASSSGSNQPQHF	TGTGCCAGCTCATCGGGGAGTAATCAGCCCCAGCATTTT	TRBV18	TRBJ1-5	NA	NA
CASSWPGQGADGYTF	TGTGCCAGCAGCTGGCCGGGACAGGGGGCGGATGGCTACACCTTC	TRBV7-2	TRBJ1-2	TRBD1	NA
CASSVSSGSYEQYF	TGTGCCAGCAGCGTATCTTCGGGCTCCTACGAGCAGTACTTC	TRBV9	TRBJ2-7	NA	NA
CASSLRTGNVYF	TGTGCCAGCAGTTTACGGACGGGGAACGTGTACTTC	TRBV28	TRBJ2-5	NA	NA
CASSSPGQMYEQYF	TGTGCCAGCAGTTCCCCGGGACAGATGTACGAGCAGTACTTC	TRBV28	TRBJ2-7	TRBD1	few
CAWYSRFGANVLTF	TGTGCCTGGTACTCGCGGTTCGGGGCCAACGTCCTGACTTTC	TRBV30	TRBJ2-6	NA	NA
CASSILPLTGTPDGYTF	TGTGCCAGTAGTATCCTCCCGTTAACCGGGACACCCGATGGCTACACCTTC	TRBV19	TRBJ1-2	NA	NA
CASSLNVGVHGELFF	TGCGCCAGCAGCTTGAATGTAGGGGTTCACGGGGAGCTGTTTTTT	TRBV5-1	TRBJ2-2	NA	NA
CASSDSGGDHTDTQYF	TGTGCCAGCAGTGATAGTGGGGGGGACCACACAGATACGCAGTATTTT	TRBV25-1	TRBJ2-3	TRBD2	NA
CATRTGTGATGELFF	TGTGCCACCAGAACCGGGACAGGGGCCACCGGGGAGCTGTTTTTT	TRBV15	TRBJ2-2	TRBD1	NA
CASTYRVEAFF	TGTGCCAGCACCTATCGGGTTGAAGCTTTCTTT	TRBV28	TRBJ1-1	NA	few
CASSPPGTGASPLHF	TGTGCCAGCTCACCACCTGGGACAGGGGCGTCACCCCTCCACTTT	TRBV18	TRBJ1-6	TRBD1	few
CASSARGGETQYF	TGTGCCAGCAGCGCCCGGGGTGGGGAGACCCAGTACTTC	TRBV5-5	TRBJ2-5	NA	once
CASSAGEGYGYTF	TGTGCCAGCAGCGCAGGAGAGGGCTATGGCTACACCTTC	TRBV11-3	TRBJ1-2	NA	few
CASSGVTDEQFF	TGTGCCAGCAGCGGGGTCACCGATGAGCAGTTCTTC	TRBV6-5	TRBJ2-1	NA	once
CASTLSISGTDTQYF	TGTGCCAGCACCCTTTCGATTAGCGGCACAGATACGCAGTATTTT	TRBV2	TRBJ2-3	NA	NA
CASSLTGGDEKLFF	TGTGCCAGCAGTTTGACAGGGGGCGATGAAAAACTGTTTTTT	TRBV28	TRBJ1-4	TRBD1	NA
CASSQALQGVQETQYF	TGTGCCAGCAGCCAAGCCTTACAGGGGGTCCAAGAGACCCAGTACTTC	TRBV16	TRBJ2-5	TRBD1	NA
CATRAGQGVYTEAFF	TGTGCCACCAGAGCCGGACAGGGAGTCTACACTGAAGCTTTCTTT	TRBV24-1	TRBJ1-1	TRBD1	NA
CASSFALAGLGLNEQFF	TGTGCCAGCAGCTTCGCCCTAGCGGGATTGGGTTTGAATGAGCAGTTCTTC	TRBV7-9	TRBJ2-1	TRBD2	few
CASSPGLAEPLDF	TGCGCCAGCAGCCCGGGACTAGCGGAGCCGCTGGACTTC	TRBV5-1	TRBJ2-7	TRBD2	once
CTSSGGQIFGNTIYF	TGCACCAGCAGCGGCGGACAGATCTTTGGAAACACCATATATTTT	TRBV1	TRBJ1-3	NA	NA
CASRTPGIRNTIYF	TGTGCCTCACGGACCCCAGGGATACGGAACACCATATATTTT	TRBV30	TRBJ1-3	NA	NA
CASSYRGQDYGYTF	TGTGCCAGTTCCTACAGGGGGCAGGACTATGGCTACACCTTC	TRBV6-5	TRBJ1-2	TRBD1	NA
CASSLGQFYNEQFF	TGTGCCAGCAGTTTGGGGCAGTTTTACAATGAGCAGTTCTTC	TRBV27	TRBJ2-1	NA	NA
CASSSTAQGMNTEAFF	TGTGCCAGCAGCTCCACGGCACAGGGCATGAACACTGAAGCTTTCTTT	TRBV5-6	TRBJ1-1	NA	NA
CASKPTGNSNQPQHF	TGCGCCAGCAAACCTACGGGGAATAGCAATCAGCCCCAGCATTTT	TRBV5-1	TRBJ1-5	NA	NA
CAISGADKTGNTIYF	TGTGCCATCAGTGGAGCCGACAAGACTGGAAACACCATATATTTT	TRBV10-3	TRBJ1-3	NA	NA
CASRETGTAAYEQYF	TGTGCCAGCAGGGAGACCGGGACAGCGGCCTACGAGCAGTACTTC	TRBV6-5	TRBJ2-7	TRBD1	NA
CASSQDVGSYNSPLHF	TGCGCCAGCAGCCAAGATGTAGGGAGTTATAATTCACCCCTCCACTTT	TRBV4-3	TRBJ1-6	NA	NA
CASSVERVAGTEAFF	TGTGCCAGCAGCGTAGAGCGCGTAGCGGGCACTGAAGCTTTCTTT	TRBV9	TRBJ1-1	NA	NA
CASSPLGGSEAFF	TGTGCCAGCAGTCCGCTGGGTGGGAGCGAAGCTTTCTTT	TRBV28	TRBJ1-1	NA	NA
CASSRGQGPANYGYTF	TGTGCCAGCAGCCGGGGACAGGGGCCAGCTAACTATGGCTACACCTTC	TRBV4-2	TRBJ1-2	TRBD1	once
CASGKQGRYEQYF	TGTGCTAGTGGCAAACAGGGGCGCTACGAGCAGTACTTC	TRBV12-5	TRBJ2-7	TRBD1	NA
CAISEATDTQYF	TGTGCCATCAGTGAAGCCACAGATACGCAGTATTTT	TRBV10-3	TRBJ2-3	NA	NA
CASSQESKTGDGTQYF	TGTGCCAGCAGCCAAGAATCCAAGACAGGGGACGGGACCCAGTACTTC	TRBV14	TRBJ2-5	TRBD1	NA
CASSANRASPGNTIYF	TGCGCCAGCAGTGCCAACAGGGCCAGTCCTGGAAACACCATATATTTT	TRBV10-1	TRBJ1-3	NA	NA
CATKWELGFGYTF	TGTGCCACCAAGTGGGAGTTAGGGTTTGGCTACACCTTC	TRBV2	TRBJ1-2	NA	NA
CASSESLAAGTYNEQFF	TGCGCCAGCAGTGAGTCACTCGCAGCGGGGACCTACAATGAGCAGTTCTTC	TRBV10-1	TRBJ2-1	TRBD2	many
CASSDLLTSGSRRSKNIQYF	TGTGCCAGCAGTGACTTATTGACTAGCGGGAGTCGACGTTCCAAAAACATTCAGTACTTC	TRBV6-4	TRBJ2-4	TRBD2	NA
CASTLTGRLGQPQHF	TGTGCCAGCACCCTAACAGGGAGATTAGGTCAGCCCCAGCATTTT	TRBV7-2	TRBJ1-5	NA	NA
CASSLISLAGGKRNEQYF	TGTGCCAGCAGCTTAATTTCGCTGGCGGGAGGGAAAAGGAACGAGCAGTACTTC	TRBV7-2	TRBJ2-7	TRBD2	once
CASSFLATEAFF	TGTGCCAGCAGCTTTTTGGCAACTGAAGCTTTCTTT	TRBV7-9	TRBJ1-1	NA	NA
CASSPHETGSGNEQFF	TGTGCCAGCAGCCCCCATGAGACAGGGTCTGGGAATGAGCAGTTCTTC	TRBV7-9	TRBJ2-1	TRBD1	NA